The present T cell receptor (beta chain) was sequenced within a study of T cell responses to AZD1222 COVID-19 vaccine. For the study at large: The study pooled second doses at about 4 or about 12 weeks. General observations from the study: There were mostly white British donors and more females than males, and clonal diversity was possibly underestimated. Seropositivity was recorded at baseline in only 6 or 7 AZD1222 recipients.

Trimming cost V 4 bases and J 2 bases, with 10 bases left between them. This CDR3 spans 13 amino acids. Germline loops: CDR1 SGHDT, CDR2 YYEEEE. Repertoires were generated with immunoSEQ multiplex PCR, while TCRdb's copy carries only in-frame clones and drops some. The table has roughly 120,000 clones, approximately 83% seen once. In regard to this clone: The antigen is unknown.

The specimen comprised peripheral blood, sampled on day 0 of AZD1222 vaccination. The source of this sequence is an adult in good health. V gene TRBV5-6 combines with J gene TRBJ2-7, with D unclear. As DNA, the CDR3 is TGTGCCAGCAGCCCCGGACGGACCTACGAGCAGTACTTC. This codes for CASSPGRTYEQYF.